The sequence of this T cell receptor beta chain was determined in a study of human T cells and chemical hapten exposure. This clonotype was observed many times. TCRdb redid the calling of the RACE reads with MiXCR, one entry per CDR3 protein. The data show fewer than 85,000 distinct CDR3 sequences, with about 9.4% seen just once and roughly 2.5% held by the top ten. This CDR3 comprises 15 residues. Germline V CDR1 and CDR2: LGHNA, YNFKEQ. The V and J ends lost 7 bases and 8 bases respectively, with 21 bases between them. As for time point: patch test 2, 6 weeks after DPC sensitization. The sample's treatment: therapeutic diphenylcyclopropenone sensitization with weekly scalp DPC. Alopecia patients deemed DPC-suitable, aged 18 to 70, excluding pregnancy. The template was total RNA from unfractionated whole blood.

This rearrangement joins TRBV4-2 to TRBJ2-1; D gene unclear. The receptor was derived from a woman aged 30 to 39 with alopecia areata. Some clones in this sample may be carry-over from other donors' samples. This specimen was whole blood, taken in connection with sensitization to the hapten diphenylcyclopropenone (DPC). DNA for the CDR3: TGTGCCAGCACCCTTCCCGAGACGGCGTGGGATGAGCAGTTCTTC. Encoded protein: CASTLPETAWDEQFF.